These 27 T cell receptor beta chains share one sample of origin, sequenced in a study of blood T cell repertoires in COVID-19. The assay was immunoSEQ multiplex PCR, and TCRdb's table has in-frame clones only and misses some. The sample comprises some 180,000 clones, about nine tenths of which are singletons, and approximately 6.7% rests with the top ten. The sequencing input was peripheral blood. The receptors here all came from a man in his forties with acute or convalescent COVID-19.

This clone came up a few times. The rearrangement links TRBV6-2 or TRBV6-3 to TRBJ2-1; weak D call: TRBD2 (5 bases). The germline V gene encodes CDR1 MNHEY and CDR2 SVGEGT. Trimming stripped 2 bases from V and 7 bases from J, with 9 bases between. The CDR3 has 13 residues. This CDR3 reads CASSYEGTNEQFF. CDR3 nucleotide sequence: TGTGCCAGCAGTTACGAGGGAACTAATGAGCAGTTCTTC.

The chain couples TRBV5-4 to TRBJ2-1; maybe TRBD1 (6 bases). The CDR3 runs 19 residues. Looked up from germline, CDR1 is SGHNT and CDR2 is YYREEE (reference sequence). The germline V and J ends were trimmed by 0 bases and 5 bases, with 24 bases remaining between them. The CDR3 loop reads CASSLAYTARGKGNNEQFF. CDR3 in DNA: TGTGCCAGCAGCTTGGCCTACACAGCCAGGGGAAAAGGTAACAATGAGCAGTTCTTC.

For this clone: Its ends do not fully match the called genes, so a read error is possible. V usage is TRBV2 and J usage is TRBJ1-2; D gene ambiguous. Germline V gives CDR1 SNHLY, CDR2 FYNNEI. This CDR3 has 9 residues. DNA for the CDR3: TGTGCCAGCAGTGAAGCTCCCATCTTC. Translation: CASSEAPIF.

In regard to this clone: One end of the junction varies from germline; a read error may be responsible. V is TRBV11-2 and J is TRBJ2-7; TRBD1 is a possible D gene (6 bases). Per the germline V gene, CDR1 is SGHAT and CDR2 is FQNNGV. The CDR3 has 12 residues. The CDR3: CASSPDRSAKIF. The CDR3 nucleotides read TGTGCCAGCAGCCCTGACAGGTCTGCCAAAATCTTC. Drawing the rest from reference TRBV11-2 and TRBJ2-7, the complete variable domain is EAGVAQSPRYKIIEKRQSVAFWCNPISGHATLYWYQQILGQGPKLLIQFQNNGVVDDSQLPKDRFSAERLKGVDSTLKIQPAKLEDSAVYLCASSPDRSAKIFGPGTRLTVT.

This chain joins TRBV18 and TRBJ2-1; the D gene is possibly TRBD2 (6 bases). This CDR3 has 15 amino acids. Trimming cost V 8 bases and J 9 bases, with 23 bases left between them. Per the germline V gene, CDR1 is KGHSH and CDR2 is LQKENI. As DNA, the CDR3 is TGTGCCAGCACAGCACTAGCTGCGGGCAATGCTGAGCAGTTCTTC. Its translation: CASTALAAGNAEQFF.

J is TRBJ1-3 and V is TRBV19; D uncertain. CDR1 is LNHDA and CDR2 is SQIVND in the germline V gene (reference sequence). This CDR3 has 15 amino acids. The germline V and J ends were trimmed by 5 bases and 3 bases, with 14 bases remaining between them. CDR3: CASSPRREIGNTIYF. CDR3 DNA: TGTGCCAGTAGTCCAAGGAGGGAGATTGGAAACACCATATATTTT. Together with reference TRBV19 and TRBJ1-3, the CDR3 gives the full variable domain: DGGITQSPKYLFRKEGQNVTLSCEQNLNHDAMYWYRQDPGQGLRLIYYSQIVNDFQKGDIAEGYSVSREKKESFPLTVTSAQKNPTAFYLCASSPRREIGNTIYFGEGSWLTVV.

This clone has a handful of counts. The J gene is TRBJ1-2, the V gene TRBV5-1; D might be TRBD1 (6 bases). CDR1 SGHRS and CDR2 YFSETQ come from the germline V gene. The CDR3 has 14 amino acids. V was trimmed by 2 bases and J by 4 bases, leaving 12 bases between them. The CDR3 region is CASSFEGVAYGYTF. The CDR3 bases are TGCGCCAGCAGCTTTGAGGGGGTGGCCTATGGCTACACCTTC.

In the case of this clone: A junction boundary mismatches the germline segment, possibly from a read error. The rearrangement links TRBV7-7 to TRBJ2-3; D gene unclear. Germline assignment: CDR1 SSHAT and CDR2 FNYEAQ (reference sequence). The CDR3 totals 15 residues. As DNA, the CDR3 is TGTGCTAGCAGCTTAGGAGTGGCCGGGACAGATACGCAGTATTTT. Residues: CASSLGVAGTDTQYF.

The rearrangement uses TRBV7-3 and TRBJ1-6, with D possibly TRBD1 on 5 matching bases. This CDR3 has 15 residues. Trimming cost V 0 bases and J 4 bases, with 7 bases left between them. Germline CDR1 reads SGHTA; CDR2 reads FQGTGA. Written as DNA, the CDR3 is TGTGCCAGCAGCTTAACAGGGGTTTATAATTCACCCCTCCACTTT. This encodes CASSLTGVYNSPLHF.

The rearrangement uses TRBV10-3 and TRBJ1-1; D may be TRBD1 (5 bases). The germline V and J ends were trimmed by 3 bases and 3 bases, with 11 bases remaining between them. The CDR3 is 14 residues long. Germline CDR1 ENHRY, CDR2 SYGVKD. CDR3 sequence (DNA): TGTGCCATCAGTGATGGGGGGGGTGACACTGAAGCTTTCTTT. Its protein is CAISDGGGDTEAFF.

The chain uses TRBV15 and TRBJ2-2; TRBD1 aligns across 7 bases. Germline CDR1 and CDR2: LNHNV and YYDKDF (reference sequence). The CDR3 runs to 16 residues. The V gene end was trimmed by 3 bases and the J gene end by 2 bases; junction bases not matched to a gene: 6. CDR3 in amino acids: CATSSATGVNTGELFF. In DNA form, the CDR3 reads TGTGCCACCAGCAGTGCAACAGGGGTTAACACCGGGGAGCTGTTTTTT. Based on the CDR3 plus reference TRBV15 and TRBJ2-2, the full variable domain is DAMVIQNPRYQVTQFGKPVTLSCSQTLNHNVMYWYQQKSSQAPKLLFHYYDKDFNNEADTPDNFQSRRPNTSFCFLDIRSPGLGDTAMYLCATSSATGVNTGELFFGEGSRLTVL.

This clone showed up just once. The rearrangement uses TRBV27 and TRBJ1-5; tentatively, D is TRBD1 (5 bases). CDR1 and CDR2 from the germline V gene are MNHEY and SMNVEV (reference sequence). V was shortened by 5 bases and J by 1 base, with 12 bases between the two germline ends. This CDR3 has 15 amino acids. The CDR3 sequence: CASSRGVGSNQPQHF. The DNA for the CDR3 is TGTGCCAGCAGTAGGGGTGTTGGGAGCAATCAGCCCCAGCATTTT.

This chain uses TRBV24-1 with TRBJ1-2; possible D gene TRBD1, 5 bases. Germline CDR1 KGHDR, CDR2 SFDVKD. The V end lost 4 bases, the J end lost 4 bases, and 9 bases lay between the germline ends. This CDR3 has 13 residues. In nucleotides, the CDR3 is TGTGCCACCAGTGACGGGGGACCCTATGGCTACACCTTC. This codes for CATSDGGPYGYTF.

The chain is built from TRBV2 and TRBJ1-2, with TRBD1 matching 8 bases. The CDR3 spans 13 residues. The germline gives CDR1 SNHLY, CDR2 FYNNEI. Unmatched junction bases numbered 4, after V lost 6 bases and J lost 4 bases. As DNA, the CDR3 is TGTGCCAGCAGACCAGGGGGCGGCTATGGCTACACCTTC. As protein: CASRPGGGYGYTF.

The V and J genes are TRBV14 and TRBJ1-6; TRBD1 agrees at 9 bases. The CDR3 has 17 residues. Germline CDR1 reads SGHDN; CDR2 reads FVKESK. The V segment lost 0 bases and the J segment 9 bases; nucleotides outside the gene matches: 9. The CDR3 bases are TGTGCCAGCAGCCAAGATACAGGACAGGGGTGGATTTCACCCCTCCACTTT. As protein: CASSQDTGQGWISPLHF.

CDR3 residues: CATSRESVGQGINYEQYF. The DNA for the CDR3 is TGTGCCACCAGCAGAGAATCGGTAGGGCAGGGGATTAACTACGAGCAGTACTTC. The V call is TRBV15, the J call TRBJ2-7; possible D gene TRBD1, 6 bases. V gave up 0 bases and J gave up 3 bases, with 21 bases separating them. This CDR3 is 18 amino acids long. The germline CDR1 and CDR2 sequences are LNHNV and YYDKDF (reference sequence).

The rearrangement uses TRBV28 and TRBJ2-5, with TRBD2 matching over 8 bases. The length of the CDR3 is 15 residues. Trimming took 5 bases from V and 4 from J; bases not matched to a gene: 9. CDR1 and CDR2 (germline): MDHEN, SYDVKM. CDR3 nucleotides: TGTGCCAGCAGTGGACCGGGGGGGCCGAGAGAGACCCAGTACTTC. Its protein product is CASSGPGGPRETQYF.

The rearrangement joins TRBV30 to TRBJ2-6; no reliable D call. The CDR3 has 13 amino acids. The ends were cut back, 5 bases at V and 1 base at J, with 6 bases in the middle. Germline V gene sequence: CDR1 GTSNPN, CDR2 SVGIG (reference sequence). The CDR3 sequence: CAWGLSGANVLTF. CDR3 DNA sequence: TGTGCCTGGGGTTTATCTGGGGCCAACGTCCTGACTTTC.

The gene calls are TRBV4-3 and TRBJ2-3, with 9 nucleotides matching TRBD2. This CDR3 has 21 residues. V gave up 3 bases and J gave up 2 bases; unmatched junction bases: 21. Germline V gene sequence: CDR1 LGHNA, CDR2 YSLEER. The CDR3 DNA follows: TGCGCCAGCAGCCAGGGTCGGCGGCTAGCGGGGCAGGGTGGTTACACAGATACGCAGTATTTT. Residues: CASSQGRRLAGQGGYTDTQYF.

The chain joins TRBV27 to TRBJ2-1; D is uncertain. Trimming shortened V by 1 base and J by 6 bases, and 10 bases separated the two germline ends. Germline V gene data show CDR1 as MNHEY and CDR2 as SMNVEV (reference sequence). CDR3 length: 14 residues. Here the CDR3 reads CASSLYVRGNEQFF. Here the CDR3 DNA reads TGTGCCAGCAGTTTATACGTCCGAGGCAATGAGCAGTTCTTC.

The chain links TRBV30 to TRBJ2-3; TRBD2 is a possible D gene (5 bases). V lost 6 bases and J lost 1, with 11 bases in between. The CDR3 extends over 13 amino acids. CDR1 GTSNPN and CDR2 SVGIG come from the germline V gene (reference sequence). In nucleotides, the CDR3 is TGTGCCTGCTCGGGGTGGGGCACAGATACGCAGTATTTT. It encodes CACSGWGTDTQYF.

This rearrangement joins TRBV3-1 (or the pseudogene TRBV3-2) to TRBJ1-3, with a weak D call TRBD1 (6 bases). This CDR3 is 12 amino acids long. Trimming removed 4 bases from V and 9 bases from J, with 10 bases in between. The V gene's germline CDR1 is LGHDT and CDR2 YNNKEL (reference sequence). CDR3 residues: CASSPGQSTIYF. The CDR3, as DNA: TGTGCCAGCAGCCCGGGACAAAGCACCATATATTTT.

V is TRBV7-6 and J is TRBJ1-1, with a tentative D call TRBD1 (5 bases). This CDR3 spans 13 amino acids. Germline assignment: CDR1 SGHVS and CDR2 FNYEAQ. The germline V and J ends were trimmed by 2 bases and 7 bases, with 11 bases remaining between them. The CDR3 nucleotides read TGTGCCAGCAGCTTAACCAGGGTCGGTGAAGCTTTCTTT. This gives the protein CASSLTRVGEAFF.

CDR3 protein: CASSQTRGDGFTEAFF. The CDR3 bases are TGCGCCAGCAGTCAAACCAGGGGGGACGGGTTCACTGAAGCTTTCTTT. The genes are TRBV23-1 and TRBJ1-1; 7 bases line up with TRBD1. TRBV23-1 is annotated as an ORF whose role is uncertain. J gave up 4 bases and V 2 bases, and 10 bases lay outside the gene matches. The CDR3 loop spans 16 amino acids.

V and J are TRBV7-9 and TRBJ1-3; TRBD1 matches at 8 bases. Unmatched junction bases numbered 3, after V lost 1 base and J lost 4 bases. This CDR3 is 15 amino acids long. CDR1 is SEHNR and CDR2 is FQNEAQ in the germline V gene (reference sequence). The DNA of the CDR3 is TGTGCCAGCAGCTTAGTAGGACAGGGAGGAAACACCATATATTTT. Translation gives CASSLVGQGGNTIYF. Using reference TRBV7-9 and TRBJ1-3 for the parts outside the CDR3, the full variable domain is DTGVSQNPRHKITKRGQNVTFRCDPISEHNRLYWYRQTLGQGPEFLTYFQNEAQLEKSRLLSDRFSAERPKGSFSTLEIQRTEQGDSAMYLCASSLVGQGGNTIYFGEGSWLTVV.

This clone was seen just once. V gene TRBV27 combines with J gene TRBJ1-2; D uncertain. The CDR3 has 14 amino acids. V dropped 3 bases and J dropped 0 bases, with 8 bases sitting between them. Germline lookup yields CDR1 MNHEY and CDR2 SMNVEV (reference sequence). The CDR3 spells CASSFSVANYGYTF. As DNA, the CDR3 is TGTGCCAGCAGTTTCTCGGTTGCTAACTATGGCTACACCTTC.

This chain links TRBV28 with TRBJ1-1; possible D gene TRBD1, 6 bases. CDR3 length equals 13 residues. V was shortened by 5 bases and J by 10 bases, with 17 bases between the two germline ends. The germline V gene has CDR1 MDHEN and CDR2 SYDVKM. The CDR3 DNA is TGTGCCAGCAGTCTCCGGGACATTCTTTCAGCTTTCTTT. Translating it yields CASSLRDILSAFF.